This entry is about one T cell receptor (beta chain). These data belong to a study of blood T cells in healthy people across ages. Background on the study: Using template switching, researchers captured about one barcoded beta molecule for each two T cells.

There were healthy Caucasian individuals from Russia, aged roughly 6 to 100, serving as donors. Germline V gene data show CDR1 as KGHSH and CDR2 as LQKENI. The trim removed 3 bases at V and 1 base at J, leaving 5 bases unmatched. The CDR3 is 15 amino acids. A second PCR, run for roughly 7 to 12 cycles, used a sample-barcoded 5' primer plus a J-beta primer mix. MiXCR, applied by TCRdb to the 5' RACE reads, yields one record per CDR3 protein. Of about 640,000 distinct CDR3 sequences in the sample, roughly three fifths were seen once. The sequencing input was blood. The clonotype originates from a man aged 55-75 years in good health. The J gene is TRBJ2-7, the V gene TRBV18; 8 nucleotides agree with TRBD2. The CDR3 loop reads CASSPAGGASYEQYF. CDR3 DNA sequence: TGTGCCAGCTCACCGGCGGGGGGTGCGTCCTACGAGCAGTACTTC.